These 21 T cell receptor beta chains were all obtained from the same sample, sequenced in a study of cytomegalovirus exposure and HLA in healthy donors. Primers for the PCR totalled 60 Vbeta and 13 Jbeta. This table comes from immunoSEQ multiplex PCR, and its TCRdb copy is limited to in-frame clones, with some not included. This sample has around 130,000 clones; 81% occur once, and the top ten carry 2.2%. The specimen was PBMCs. These receptors were collected from a woman aged 40-49 years in good health and CMV-seronegative.

The chain couples TRBV7-9 to TRBJ1-4; D is unclear. The CDR3 covers 18 residues. Germline V gives CDR1 SEHNR, CDR2 FQNEAQ (reference sequence). V lost 5 bases to trimming and J lost 2 bases, with 21 bases between them. DNA of the CDR3: TGTGCCAGCAGCCCCCGGACCCAGGTGGCGGGGACTAATGAAAAACTGTTTTTT. This encodes CASSPRTQVAGTNEKLFF.

The chain recombines TRBV11-3 with TRBJ2-5; 8 nucleotides match TRBD2. V shed 3 bases, J shed 1 base, and the junction held 4 bases outside the gene matches. CDR1 is SGHNT and CDR2 is YENEEA in the germline V gene. The CDR3 has 15 amino acids. The CDR3 region has the DNA TGTGCCAGCAGCTTGGGTAGCGGGACCCAAGAGACCCAGTACTTC. This sequence encodes CASSLGSGTQETQYF.

The DNA of the CDR3 is TGCAGCGGAAGGACAGGAATGAACACTGAAGCTTTCTTT. Translating it yields CSGRTGMNTEAFF. The J gene is TRBJ1-1, the V gene TRBV29-1, with 7 bases matching TRBD1. In germline, CDR1 is SQVTM, CDR2 ANQGSEA. The CDR3 loop spans 13 amino acids. V was clipped by 7 bases and J by 0 bases; unmatched bases: 5.

J is TRBJ2-7 and V is TRBV6-1; D possibly corresponds to TRBD2 (7 bases). Trimming took off 0 bases at V and 0 bases at J, with 21 bases between the two ends. The germline CDR1 and CDR2 sequences are MNHNS and SASEGT. This CDR3 is built from 19 residues. CDR3 DNA: TGTGCCAGCAGTGAAGCCACCTGGGTGGCAGGGGAGGGCTCCTACGAGCAGTACTTC. Its protein product is CASSEATWVAGEGSYEQYF.

This chain joins TRBV19 and TRBJ2-5; 10 bases match TRBD2. The CDR3 loop spans 16 amino acids. Germline CDR1 and CDR2: LNHDA and SQIVND (reference sequence). Trimming removed 7 bases from V and 2 bases from J; junction bases left unmatched: 10. The CDR3: CASMGRLAGVQETQYF. The CDR3 coding sequence is TGTGCCAGTATGGGGCGGCTAGCGGGGGTTCAAGAGACCCAGTACTTC. The complete variable domain, with remaining parts taken from reference TRBV19 and TRBJ2-5, reads DGGITQSPKYLFRKEGQNVTLSCEQNLNHDAMYWYRQDPGQGLRLIYYSQIVNDFQKGDIAEGYSVSREKKESFPLTVTSAQKNPTAFYLCASMGRLAGVQETQYFGPGTRLLVL.

This chain connects TRBV29-1 to TRBJ2-7; TRBD1 aligns across 10 bases. The germline gives CDR1 SQVTM, CDR2 ANQGSEA. This CDR3 comprises 13 residues. Trimming at V came to 7 bases and at J to 2 bases, leaving 5 bases not matched to a gene. CDR3 in DNA: TGCAGCGCCTGGGGGACAGGGGCCTACGAGCAGTACTTC. This encodes CSAWGTGAYEQYF.

The CDR3 sequence is CASSQEGGASYNEQFF. Written as DNA, the CDR3 is TGCGCCAGCAGCCAAGAAGGCGGAGCCTCTTACAATGAGCAGTTCTTC. This sequence joins TRBV4-3 and TRBJ2-1; D remains unclear. The germline gives CDR1 LGHNA, CDR2 YSLEER. V lost 0 bases to trimming and J lost 4 bases, with 13 bases between them. CDR3 length equals 16 residues.

This chain links TRBV27 with TRBJ2-3; TRBD1 agrees at 9 bases. From germline, CDR1 is MNHEY and CDR2 SMNVEV (reference sequence). The CDR3 contains 14 residues. J lost 7 bases, V lost 8 bases, and 10 bases had no gene match. For the CDR3, the DNA is TGTGCCAGCGCCTCTCACGGGACAGGGAATACGCAGTATTTT. Encoded protein: CASASHGTGNTQYF.

This clone was seen only once. V and J are TRBV5-4 and TRBJ1-1; 7 nucleotides agree with TRBD1. Germline trimming cut 4 bases from V and 4 bases from J; bases unmatched to any gene: 10. The CDR3 runs to 15 residues. Germline V gene data show CDR1 as SGHNT and CDR2 as YYREEE (reference sequence). DNA of the CDR3: TGTGCCAGCAGCCCCCGGACAGGACCAACCACTGAAGCTTTCTTT. Its protein is CASSPRTGPTTEAFF.

The chain joins TRBV27 to TRBJ2-1, with 7 positions matching TRBD2. There are 15 residues in the CDR3. Germline V lookup: CDR1 MNHEY, CDR2 SMNVEV (reference sequence). After removal of 6 bases from V and 0 bases from J, the junction contained 5 bases not matched to a gene. The CDR3: CASRSSGVSYNEQFF. In DNA form, the CDR3 reads TGTGCCAGCAGGTCAAGCGGGGTCTCCTACAATGAGCAGTTCTTC.

V gene TRBV5-1 combines with J gene TRBJ2-3, with a possible D match to TRBD2 (6 bases). The CDR3 contains 16 residues. CDR1 is SGHRS and CDR2 is YFSETQ in the germline V gene. Trimming took 2 bases from V and 7 from J, leaving 20 bases between them. CDR3 in amino acids: CASSFLGGDSSNTQYF. CDR3 DNA sequence: TGCGCCAGCAGCTTCCTGGGGGGAGATAGTTCGAATACGCAGTATTTT.

In nucleotides, the CDR3 is TGTGCCAGCTCACCTACTAGCGGCTACGAGCAGTACTTC. This translates into CASSPTSGYEQYF. J is TRBJ2-7 and V is TRBV18, with 8 bases lining up with TRBD2. J gave up 3 bases and V 3 bases, and 1 base lay outside the gene matches. Germline V CDR1 and CDR2: KGHSH, LQKENI. CDR3 length: 13 amino acids.

The chain couples TRBV11-2 to TRBJ2-5; TRBD2 matches 10 bases. CDR1 SGHAT and CDR2 FQNNGV come from the germline V gene. V dropped 0 bases and J dropped 5; count of bases not matched to a gene: 9. The CDR3 extends over 17 amino acids. CDR3 protein: CASSLDHWLAGVETQYF. The DNA for the CDR3 is TGTGCCAGCAGCTTAGATCATTGGCTAGCGGGGGTTGAGACCCAGTACTTC. The whole variable domain, remainder taken from reference TRBV11-2 and TRBJ2-5, is EAGVAQSPRYKIIEKRQSVAFWCNPISGHATLYWYQQILGQGPKLLIQFQNNGVVDDSQLPKDRFSAERLKGVDSTLKIQPAKLEDSAVYLCASSLDHWLAGVETQYFGPGTRLLVL.

The chain carries TRBV2 and TRBJ2-7; 10 bases are shared with TRBD1. Looked up from germline, CDR1 is SNHLY and CDR2 is FYNNEI. The CDR3 spans 14 residues. Germline trimming cut 4 bases from V and 5 bases from J; bases unmatched to any gene: 5. The CDR3 loop is CASSAGTGAHEQYF. CDR3 coding DNA: TGTGCCAGCAGTGCTGGGACAGGGGCACACGAGCAGTACTTC.

V and J are TRBV6-6 and TRBJ2-7; 7 positions agree with TRBD2. This CDR3 comprises 15 residues. Germline assignment: CDR1 MNHNY and CDR2 SVGAGI (reference sequence). Germline trimming cut 5 bases from V and 3 bases from J; bases unmatched to any gene: 10. The CDR3 DNA sequence: TGTGCCAGCAGTGATCCCAGCGGGATTTACTACGAGCAGTACTTC. It translates to CASSDPSGIYYEQYF.

The rearrangement uses TRBV7-8 and TRBJ2-7; 8 positions match TRBD2. This CDR3 contains 17 residues. With V trimmed by 3 bases and J by 3 bases, 13 bases remained unmatched. The germline V gene has CDR1 SGHVS and CDR2 FQNEAQ. This chain's CDR3 is CASSFTTRSGGIYEQYF. The DNA for the CDR3 is TGTGCCAGCAGCTTCACGACTAGGAGCGGGGGTATCTACGAGCAGTACTTC.

The chain combines TRBV5-1 with TRBJ2-3; 12 bases match TRBD2. The V gene's germline CDR1 is SGHRS and CDR2 YFSETQ. The trim removed 4 bases at V and 5 bases at J, leaving 11 bases unmatched. The CDR3 has 17 residues. The CDR3 here is CASSPTRTSGAQDTQYF. Written as DNA, the CDR3 is TGCGCCAGCAGCCCGACCCGGACTAGCGGGGCCCAAGATACGCAGTATTTT.

The chain uses TRBV14 and TRBJ1-2, with a tentative D call TRBD1 (6 bases). The V gene's germline CDR1 is SGHDN and CDR2 FVKESK. This CDR3 is built from 14 residues. The V gene lost 1 base and the J gene lost 3 bases, with 9 bases spanning the gap. The CDR3 region is CASSQVNRDYGYTF. CDR3 bases: TGTGCCAGCAGCCAAGTTAACAGGGACTATGGCTACACCTTC.

This clone showed up just a few times. The rearrangement links TRBV4-2 to TRBJ2-7, with 8 positions matching TRBD1. This CDR3 comprises 16 residues. Germline lookup yields CDR1 LGHNA and CDR2 YNFKEQ. V lost 4 bases, J lost 2 bases, and 10 bases stayed unmatched. CDR3 DNA: TGTGCCAGCAGCCCCAGATCCGGGACAGGCCCCTACGAGCAGTACTTC. The encoded protein is CASSPRSGTGPYEQYF.

This clone was recorded a few times. The chain carries TRBV6-5 and TRBJ2-1; TRBD1 agrees at 7 bases. With V trimmed by 2 bases and J by 12 bases, 13 bases remained unmatched. CDR1 MNHEY and CDR2 SVGAGI come from the germline V gene. CDR3 length equals 15 residues. CDR3 in DNA: TGTGCCAGCAGTTACACACAGGGGTCCCGAGCTAGGCAGTTCTTC. Translation: CASSYTQGSRARQFF.

This sequence joins TRBV5-1 and TRBJ2-5; 7 bases align to TRBD2. This CDR3 is 16 amino acids long. CDR1 SGHRS and CDR2 YFSETQ come from the germline V gene. V was pared by 3 bases and J by 5 bases, with 13 bases of the junction left unmatched. The CDR3: CASSWGGTGTSETQYF. The CDR3, as DNA: TGCGCCAGCAGCTGGGGAGGGACGGGAACCAGTGAGACCCAGTACTTC. Full variable domain (remainder filled in from reference TRBV5-1 and TRBJ2-5): KAGVTQTPRYLIKTRGQQVTLSCSPISGHRSVSWYQQTPGQGLQFLFEYFSETQRNKGNFPGRFSGRQFSNSRSEMNVSTLELGDSALYLCASSWGGTGTSETQYFGPGTRLLVL.